This TCR beta chain emerged from a study of T-cell memory formation after mild COVID-19 (dated by TCRdb to the early 2020s). As for the study more broadly: TCR sequence clusters from the two donors were found to be largely donor specific. T-cell clones expanding and contracting after mild COVID-19 in a couple of donors were tracked by longitudinal TCRalpha and TCRbeta repertoire sequencing. The cohort was made up of two young adult volunteers, one female and one male, who were previously healthy.

TCRdb lists the instrument as Illumina NovaSeq 6000. TCRalpha and TCRbeta cDNA libraries were constructed by 5'RACE with constant-segment primers, with sample barcodes and unique molecular identifiers being introduced. Trizol reagent was used to extract RNA from every sample. The libraries were amplified in two PCR steps, and the second step added a second sample barcode and Illumina TruSeq adapters. The libraries were sequenced on an Illumina NovaSeq using 2 x 150 bp paired-end reads. The authors' analysis ran thus. The reads were demultiplexed and collapsed into UMI-guided consensus sequences using migec v1.2.7. Using mixcr v2.1.11, UMI consensuses were aligned to TRA and TRB V and J templates and then assembled into clonotypes. Expanded or contracted clonotypes were those called significant by both edgeR and NoisET, with noise models trained on biological replicates. For edgeR calls, a false discovery rate-adjusted p below 0.01 and a log2 fold-change threshold of 1 were applied. As an exploratory analysis of dynamics, max-normalized trajectories of the 1000 most abundant clonotypes were examined with PCA combined with hierarchical clustering. Separately sequenced CD4+ and CD8+ repertoires were used to assign a CD4 or CD8 phenotype to each responding clone. The public reads were quality trimmed at Q25 with fastp and then assembled into clones with MiXCR by TCRdb, keeping productive beta chains. Here each entry gathers all rows of one CDR3 protein and keeps the most common genes and DNA. V and J calls and clone size were set by TCRdb, not the authors. A total of tens of thousands of distinct CDR3 sequences appear in this sample, roughly 23% of them only once. The top ten hold under 55% of the sample.

Ficoll-Paque density gradient centrifugation was the method used to isolate PBMCs. A single count supports this clonotype. Its cognate antigen has yet to be identified. Base qualities are not recorded, but no much larger clone differs from it by a single base. A single read constitutes weak evidence. The CDR3 covers 14 residues, taking in both the cysteine and the phenylalanine. CDR3 DNA is the only sequence kept; it has 42 bases, read in frame from the first base. Trimming removed 4 bases from V and 8 bases from J, leaving 17 bases between the germline ends. CDR1 and CDR2, looked up from the germline V gene, are MGHDK and SYGVNS. Here is what the overall study found, with its caveats: Whether the second-wave clones peaking on day 37 were SARS-CoV-2 specific was not confirmed. Balanced CD4/CD8 phenotypes were observed for clones contracting from day 15 to 85, whereas a bias towards CD4+ was observed for a second wave of clones expanding from day 15 to 37. Some responding clones were found in pre-infection memory, which suggests that pre-existing cross-reactive memory T cells took part in the SARS-CoV-2 response. Contracting CD4+ clones appeared mostly in the CM and EM memory subsets, whereas CD8+ clones were enriched in EMRA. The study covered only a couple of mild cases, and larger cohorts including severe cases with pre-infection samples were considered necessary.

Sequenced: PBMCs or a T cell subset sorted from them (not recorded which). The chain is encoded by TRBV25-1 joined to TRBJ1-2; the D gene is possibly TRBD1, with 6 bases matching. This receptor was identified in a man younger than 30 who had mild COVID-19 (a few samples of this study predate the infection). The sample titles of this study are shuffled in the database, so cell type and time point are left out; the donor was told from shared clones. In nucleotide form, the sequence is TGTGCCAGCAGTGGTGACAGGTACTTTACGGGCTACACCTTC. The encoded protein is CASSGDRYFTGYTF.